Presented here are 9 T cell receptor beta chains from one specimen sequenced in a study of CD4 and CD8 cells across lung adenocarcinoma regions. Each CDR3 protein gets one entry after TCRdb re-called the PCR reads with MiXCR. The data show about 6,700 distinct CDR3 sequences, with approximately 48% seen just once and about a fifth held by the top ten. The sample comprised CD8+ T cells from the center of a lung tumor. These TCRs come from a female donor with lung adenocarcinoma. The CD4 and CD8 labels of this study may be unreliable.

Concerning this clonotype: At one end, the junction sequence differs from germline, possibly due to a read error. This chain links TRBV5-5 with TRBJ2-3; 11 positions agree with TRBD2. The CDR3 loop spans 21 amino acids. CDR1 is SGHKS and CDR2 is YYEKEE in the germline V gene (reference sequence). CDR3 residues: CARSLGRRGGSGGGDTDTQYF. CDR3 nucleotide sequence: TGTGCCAGGAGCTTGGGCCGCCGCGGGGGTAGCGGGGGGGGTGACACAGATACGCAGTATTTT.

The chain recombines TRBV5-6 with TRBJ2-5; tentatively, D is TRBD2 (5 bases). CDR3 length: 15 residues. The V and J ends lost 2 bases and 4 bases respectively, with 15 bases between them. Germline V gene lookup returns CDR1 SGHDT and CDR2 YYEEEE. As DNA, the CDR3 is TGTGCCAGCAGCTTTCGGGGTTGGTCTAGAGAGACCCAGTACTTC. This gives the protein CASSFRGWSRETQYF.

This clonotype was picked up a small number of times. V gene TRBV12-3 or TRBV12-4 combines with J gene TRBJ2-2; 8 nucleotides match TRBD1. This CDR3 comprises 14 residues. Trimming cost V 6 bases and J 4 bases; bases outside gene matches: 4. CDR3 nucleotides: TGTGCCAGCAGGCGACAGGGGAGCACCGGGGAGCTGTTTTTT. Translating it yields CASRRQGSTGELFF.

There are many counts of this clonotype. CDR3 coding DNA: TGTGCCAGCAGCCTTCCTGCGGGGTACCAAGAGACCCAGTACTTC. Amino acid sequence: CASSLPAGYQETQYF. The chain combines TRBV7-2 with TRBJ2-5, with D perhaps matching TRBD2 (6 bases). The V end was cut by 5 bases, the J end by 0 bases, with 13 bases between. The CDR3 totals 15 residues. Germline lookup yields CDR1 SGHTA and CDR2 FQGNSA.

V and J are TRBV7-2 and TRBJ2-7, with D perhaps TRBD1 or TRBD2 (5 bases each). The CDR3 runs 17 residues. The V gene lost 6 bases and the J gene lost 0 bases, with 21 bases spanning the gap. The germline V gene has CDR1 SGHTA and CDR2 FQGNSA. CDR3 loop: CASSSPGTVTDSYEQYF. The CDR3 coding sequence is TGTGCCAGCAGTTCCCCCGGGACGGTTACAGACTCCTACGAGCAGTACTTC.

The rearrangement joins TRBV6-1 to TRBJ1-2; 8 bases are a match to TRBD1. Germline trimming cut 7 bases from V and 4 bases from J; bases unmatched to any gene: 8. Germline values: CDR1 MNHNS, CDR2 SASEGT. This CDR3 is 14 amino acids long. The CDR3 coding sequence is TGTGCCAGCACCAAGGACAGGGCCGTCTATGGCTACACCTTC. This gives the protein CASTKDRAVYGYTF.

This clonotype was counted at least ten times. The chain employs TRBV6-1 and TRBJ2-7; 7 bases are shared with TRBD2. The length of the CDR3 is 12 residues. Trimming took 8 bases from V and 0 from J; bases not matched to a gene: 1. Germline lookup yields CDR1 MNHNS and CDR2 SASEGT. As DNA, the CDR3 is TGTGCCAGCGGCGGGAGCTCCTACGAGCAGTACTTC. It translates to CASGGSSYEQYF.

This rearrangement joins TRBV11-3 to TRBJ2-5; no clear D gene. Germline V gene sequence: CDR1 SGHNT, CDR2 YENEEA. Trimming removed 5 bases at V and 4 bases at J, with 11 bases between. CDR3 size: 13 residues. The CDR3 DNA reads as TGTGCCAGCAGCCCCCGTCACGGAGAGACCCAGTACTTC. Translation: CASSPRHGETQYF. The full variable domain, its missing parts supplied by reference TRBV11-3 and TRBJ2-5, is EAGVVQSPRYKIIEKKQPVAFWCNPISGHNTLYWYLQNLGQGPELLIRYENEEAVDDSQLPKDRFSAERLKGVDSTLKIQPAELGDSAVYLCASSPRHGETQYFGPGTRLLVL.

The rearrangement uses TRBV11-1 and TRBJ1-1; TRBD1 might be the D (6 bases). This CDR3 is built from 12 residues. Germline loops: CDR1 SGHAT, CDR2 FQDESV (reference sequence). V shed 5 bases and J shed 5 bases, with 9 bases lying between them. The CDR3 DNA is TGTGCCAGCAGCACAGGGTGGACTGAAGCTTTCTTT. Protein product: CASSTGWTEAFF.